These T cell receptor beta chains were read from a single sample in a study of blood T cell repertoires in COVID-19. Using immunoSEQ multiplex PCR, the repertoire was profiled, and TCRdb retains in-frame clones only, with some absent. Seen here are about 190,000 clones, roughly 80% observed once, and the top ten hold approximately 12%. Material for sequencing was peripheral blood. These receptors all come from a man in his fifties or sixties who had recovered from COVID-19. The CDR3 runs from the conserved cysteine through the conserved F or W. Fields, in order: V gene, CDR3 length, J gene, CDR3 protein.

V gene: TRBV30; CDR3 length: 15; J gene: TRBJ2-7; CDR3 protein: CAWSPGTGGVHEQYF
V gene: TRBV11-2; CDR3 length: 19; J gene: TRBJ2-7; CDR3 protein: CASSLPGQGRSGRAREQYF
V gene: TRBV4-1; CDR3 length: 17; J gene: TRBJ1-2; CDR3 protein: CASSRRSGPAEYYGYTF
V gene: TRBV19; CDR3 length: 16; J gene: TRBJ2-7; CDR3 protein: CASSIDDTGVSYEQYF
V gene: TRBV21-1; CDR3 length: 16; J gene: TRBJ2-3; CDR3 protein: CASSKNRGTKQGTQYF
V gene: TRBV4-2; CDR3 length: 19; J gene: TRBJ1-2; CDR3 protein: CASSQDRIVRDRDAGGYTF
V gene: TRBV11-2; CDR3 length: 13; J gene: TRBJ2-7; CDR3 protein: CASSSAGFNEQYF
V gene: TRBV18; CDR3 length: 17; J gene: TRBJ2-3; CDR3 protein: CASSPPVASAYTDTQYF
V gene: TRBV2; CDR3 length: 16; J gene: TRBJ1-5; CDR3 protein: CASSEFEGVSNQPQHF
V gene: TRBV7-2; CDR3 length: 14; J gene: TRBJ2-7; CDR3 protein: CASRLTSGHYEQYF
V gene: TRBV9; CDR3 length: 16; J gene: TRBJ2-2; CDR3 protein: CASSVAGLEDTGELFF
V gene: TRBV9; CDR3 length: 17; J gene: TRBJ2-1; CDR3 protein: CASTPTWASGRLNEQFF
V gene: TRBV5-4; CDR3 length: 15; J gene: TRBJ2-7; CDR3 protein: CASSFQTGSRNEQYF
V gene: TRBV3-1/TRBV3-2; CDR3 length: 16; J gene: TRBJ2-7; CDR3 protein: CASSPLGGRRTYEQYF
V gene: TRBV2; CDR3 length: 15; J gene: TRBJ2-7; CDR3 protein: CASSPPGGLSYEQYF
V gene: TRBV6-2/TRBV6-3; CDR3 length: 16; J gene: TRBJ2-3; CDR3 protein: CASSYWDKYTIDTQYF
V gene: TRBV3-1/TRBV3-2; CDR3 length: 13; J gene: TRBJ2-5; CDR3 protein: CASSQASQETQYF
V gene: TRBV6-5; CDR3 length: 12; J gene: TRBJ2-7; CDR3 protein: CASSGGGGEQYF
V gene: TRBV28; CDR3 length: 15; J gene: TRBJ2-7; CDR3 protein: CASSPWSGPLGEQYF
V gene: TRBV3-1/TRBV3-2; CDR3 length: 12; J gene: TRBJ2-5; CDR3 protein: CASSQDGETQYF
V gene: TRBV14; CDR3 length: 16; J gene: TRBJ2-7; CDR3 protein: CASSQGGLARAYEQYF
V gene: TRBV5-1; CDR3 length: 15; J gene: TRBJ2-1; CDR3 protein: CASSTQRETYNEQFF
V gene: TRBV29-1; CDR3 length: 13; J gene: TRBJ2-5; CDR3 protein: CSVEDHRRPGGDF
V gene: TRBV4-1; CDR3 length: 15; J gene: TRBJ1-1; CDR3 protein: CASSQTQVGGSEAFF
V gene: TRBV9; CDR3 length: 16; J gene: TRBJ2-1; CDR3 protein: CASSVGLAGRLGEQFF
V gene: TRBV6-5; CDR3 length: 13; J gene: TRBJ2-7; CDR3 protein: CASSLKPDREQYF
V gene: TRBV19; CDR3 length: 14; J gene: TRBJ1-1; CDR3 protein: CASIQRQGASEAFF
V gene: TRBV30; CDR3 length: 13; J gene: TRBJ1-6; CDR3 protein: CAWSRQGDSPLHF
V gene: TRBV5-4; CDR3 length: 15; J gene: TRBJ1-2; CDR3 protein: CASSSRTGKKYGYTF
V gene: TRBV18; CDR3 length: 15; J gene: TRBJ1-1; CDR3 protein: CASSPLAQGRTEAFF
V gene: TRBV29-1; CDR3 length: 14; J gene: TRBJ2-7; CDR3 protein: CSVAKAGTRSEQYF
V gene: TRBV24-1; CDR3 length: 17; J gene: TRBJ1-2; CDR3 protein: CATSDFAGTGGFYGYTF
V gene: TRBV14; CDR3 length: 15; J gene: TRBJ2-5; CDR3 protein: CASSLRLAGQETQYF
V gene: TRBV2; CDR3 length: 13; J gene: TRBJ1-6; CDR3 protein: CATGDRFDSPLHF
V gene: TRBV28; CDR3 length: 13; J gene: TRBJ2-1; CDR3 protein: CASSLSSPNEQFF